This TCR beta chain originates from a study of blood T cell repertoires in COVID-19 (dated by TCRdb to 2018 to 2021). The study in broad terms: Samples from collaborators originated in the United States, Italy and Spain and spanned both the acute and convalescent phases of COVID-19. The prospective study material was composed of cDNA or gDNA derived from T cells, B-cell-depleted T cells, or PBMCs. Deeply sampled blood TCRbeta repertoires from subjects exposed to, actively infected with, or recovered from COVID-19 were included in the dataset. The repertoires were released in a freely available public database meant as a resource for research on the immune response to SARS-CoV-2. The samples were drawn from the first 160 participants of the ongoing ImmuneRACE study and from 1,254 subjects provided by 6 global collaborators. A de-identified subject ID, COVID-19 status, age in years and sex were almost always included in the sample metadata. Where HLA class I and class II types were available, the types were taken from metadata supplied by the sample provider, not from assay-based typing.

Each collaborating institution followed its own protocols to collect whole blood in K2EDTA tubes. For TCRbeta analysis, collaborators shipped samples as frozen whole blood, isolated PBMCs, or DNA extracted from either of those sample types. General study outcomes and caveats: The quantity of clinical and demographic metadata differed by source and by participant and was supplied without curation.

TCRbeta CDR3 regions were amplified from genomic DNA by means of the immunoSEQ Assay, a bias-controlled multiplex PCR. Under the source paper's analysis protocol: The number of nucleated cells in each sample was estimated from the amplification of reference gene primers within the assay. Sequence reads were collapsed and filtered to measure the absolute abundance of every unique TCRbeta CDR3 rearrangement. For each sample, productive Simpson clonality was calculated as the square root of Simpson's diversity index over productive rearrangements. TCRdb re-hosts the immuneACCESS table, in-frame sequences only. Its copies lack some clones; in the studies checked, an unresolved V gene accounts for under half of them, and the cause for the rest is not known. The V and J calls and clone size were taken over from that table, and D and trimming were inferred from the DNA. The sample table lists about 520,000 clones, 75% to 90% of them with a count of one. The top ten hold approximately 3% of the sample.

The sample holds a few counts of this clone. The target of this receptor is not known. Base qualities were left out, and no much larger clone turns up one base away. Sequencing input: peripheral blood. This sequence originates from a human donor in a cohort sampled during active COVID-19.

The CDR3: CASSVSGQIFSGNTIYF. The bases are TGTGCCAGTAGTGTGTCGGGACAAATCTTCTCTGGAAACACCATATATTTT. The chain is encoded by TRBV19 joined to TRBJ1-3, and TRBD1 may be the D gene, going by 6 matching bases. Inclusive of the bounding cysteine and phenylalanine, the CDR3 is 17 residues long. Only CDR3 DNA remains: 51 bases, in frame from the first base. The germline V gene (reference sequence) sets CDR1 to LNHDA and CDR2 to SQIVND. V is shortened by 5 bases, J by 0 bases, and the region joining them spans 17 bases.